This TCR beta chain is drawn from a study of cytomegalovirus exposure and HLA in healthy donors. Broader study findings: Researchers catalogued 164 TCR beta chains as cytomegalovirus-associated. In an earlier analysis, about 87% or about 30%: the productive usage of most TCR beta V segments. Links to common viral pathogens appeared, in a later analysis, for several of the most significant clusters. Within a later analysis, the majority of CMV-associated TCR beta chains appeared HLA-restricted.

PCR amplification relied on 60 Vbeta primers (plus 13 Jbeta primers). Sequencing used immunoSEQ multiplex PCR; TCRdb keeps in-frame clones, though not all of them. The data contain about 160,000 clones, around 74% of them singletons. Concerning this clone: Its antigen remains unidentified.

This CDR3 contains 15 residues. Losses at the gene ends were 4 bases for V and 4 bases for J; bases not matched to a gene: 5. Germline CDR1 and CDR2: SGHDT and YYEEEE. The gene calls are TRBV5-6 and TRBJ1-3; 10 nucleotides align to TRBD1. The clonotype comes from a man aged 50-59 years in good health and CMV-seropositive. Material for sequencing was PBMCs. The CDR3 coding sequence is TGTGCCAGCAGCCTAGGACAGGGGGGCGGAAACACCATATATTTT. Amino acid sequence: CASSLGQGGGNTIYF.